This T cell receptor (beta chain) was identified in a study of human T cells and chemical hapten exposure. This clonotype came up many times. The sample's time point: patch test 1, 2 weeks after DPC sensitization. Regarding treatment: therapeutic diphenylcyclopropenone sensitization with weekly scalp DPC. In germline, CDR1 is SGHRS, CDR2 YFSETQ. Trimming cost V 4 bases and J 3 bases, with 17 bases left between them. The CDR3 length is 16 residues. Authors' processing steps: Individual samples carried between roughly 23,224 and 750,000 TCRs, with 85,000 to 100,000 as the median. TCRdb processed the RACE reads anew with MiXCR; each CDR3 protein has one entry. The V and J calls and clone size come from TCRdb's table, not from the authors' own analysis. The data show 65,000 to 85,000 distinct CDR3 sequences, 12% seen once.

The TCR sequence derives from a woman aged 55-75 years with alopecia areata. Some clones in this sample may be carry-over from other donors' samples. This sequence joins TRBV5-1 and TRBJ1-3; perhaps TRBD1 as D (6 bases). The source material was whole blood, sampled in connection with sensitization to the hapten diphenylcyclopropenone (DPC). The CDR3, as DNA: TGCGCCAGCAGCCCCGAGGGGACATCGGGTGGAAACACCATATATTTT. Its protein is CASSPEGTSGGNTIYF.